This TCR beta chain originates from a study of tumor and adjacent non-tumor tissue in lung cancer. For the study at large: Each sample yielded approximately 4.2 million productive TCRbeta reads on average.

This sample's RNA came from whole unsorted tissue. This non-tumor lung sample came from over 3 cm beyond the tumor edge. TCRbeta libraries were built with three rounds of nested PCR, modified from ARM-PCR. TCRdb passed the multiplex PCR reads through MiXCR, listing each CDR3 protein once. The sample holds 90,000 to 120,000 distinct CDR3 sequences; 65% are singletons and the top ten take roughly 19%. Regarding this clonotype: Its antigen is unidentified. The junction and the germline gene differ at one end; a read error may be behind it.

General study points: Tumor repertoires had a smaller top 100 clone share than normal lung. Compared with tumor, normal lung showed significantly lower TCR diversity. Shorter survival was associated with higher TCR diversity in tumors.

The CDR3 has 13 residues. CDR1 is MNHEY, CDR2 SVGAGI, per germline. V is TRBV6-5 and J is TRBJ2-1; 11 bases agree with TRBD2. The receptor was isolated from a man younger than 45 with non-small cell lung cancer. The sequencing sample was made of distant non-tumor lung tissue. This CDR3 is CASNYTSGSELFF. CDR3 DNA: TGTGCCAGCAACTACACTAGCGGGAGTGAGCTGTTCTTC.